These 23 T cell receptor beta chains were all obtained from the same sample, sequenced in a study of naive and memory T cell subsets. For blood and skin samples, reverse transcription used TCR alpha and beta constant primers. MiXCR, applied by TCRdb to the 5' RACE reads, yields one record per CDR3 protein. This sample has more than 20,000 distinct CDR3 sequences, with 4.2% found just once. Whole blood, 2 to 2.5 ml, came from adult healthy volunteers. The receptors were gathered from a male donor in good health.

This clonotype was recorded at least ten times. This chain links TRBV15 with TRBJ2-7; D possibly corresponds to TRBD1 (5 bases). CDR3 size: 13 residues. Germline assignment: CDR1 LNHNV and CDR2 YYDKDF (reference sequence). The V end was cut by 6 bases, the J end by 9 bases, with 18 bases between. The CDR3: CATSVNPLGAQYF. The CDR3 region has the DNA TGTGCCACCAGTGTTAATCCGTTAGGGGCGCAGTACTTC. The full variable domain, rest sourced from reference TRBV15 and TRBJ2-7, is DAMVIQNPRYQVTQFGKPVTLSCSQTLNHNVMYWYQQKSSQAPKLLFHYYDKDFNNEADTPDNFQSRRPNTSFCFLDIRSPGLGDTAMYLCATSVNPLGAQYFGPGTRLTVT.

The chain recombines TRBV6-5 with TRBJ2-6; D is unclear. CDR1 is MNHEY and CDR2 is SVGAGI in the germline V gene. The CDR3 contains 16 residues. V lost 0 bases and J 4 bases, leaving 10 bases between the germline ends. The CDR3 loop reads CASSYSTLSGANVLTF. CDR3 sequence (DNA): TGTGCCAGCAGTTACTCTACCCTTTCGGGGGCCAACGTCCTGACTTTC.

The sample holds many counts of this clonotype. The V call is TRBV6-6, the J call TRBJ2-5, with a weak D call TRBD2 (7 bases). Trimming stripped 6 bases from V and 4 bases from J, with 18 bases between. The germline CDR1 and CDR2 sequences are MNHNY and SVGAGI (reference sequence). The CDR3 runs to 15 residues. CDR3 DNA sequence: TGTGCCAGCAGGGGGAGGGGGATCATCGGAGAGACCCAGTACTTC. Residues: CASRGRGIIGETQYF.

V is TRBV6-5 and J is TRBJ1-2; 9 nucleotides align to TRBD1. CDR1 and CDR2 from the germline V gene are MNHEY and SVGAGI. CDR3 length: 15 amino acids. Unmatched junction bases numbered 6, after V lost 5 bases and J lost 2 bases. In DNA form, the CDR3 reads TGTGCCAGCAGTGCCAGGACAGGGGAAAACTATGGCTACACCTTC. It translates to CASSARTGENYGYTF.

The sample holds many counts of this clonotype. The chain has TRBV3-1 and TRBJ1-2; no clear D gene. CDR1 is LGHDT and CDR2 is YNNKEL in the germline V gene (reference sequence). Trimming pared 1 base from V and 6 bases from J, leaving 9 bases between. The CDR3 spans 13 residues. This CDR3 reads CASSQGPGDGYTF. The CDR3 DNA follows: TGTGCCAGCAGCCAAGGTCCGGGAGATGGCTACACCTTC. Drawing the rest from reference TRBV3-1 and TRBJ1-2, the complete variable domain is DTAVSQTPKYLVTQMGNDKSIKCEQNLGHDTMYWYKQDSKKFLKIMFSYNNKELIINETVPNRFSPKSPDKAHLNLHINSLELGDSAVYFCASSQGPGDGYTFGSGTRLTVV.

This clonotype was seen at least ten times. V gene TRBV19 combines with J gene TRBJ1-2, with D hard to call. V shed 8 bases and J shed 7 bases, with 8 bases lying between them. The CDR3 covers 10 residues. CDR1 is LNHDA, CDR2 SQIVND, per germline (reference sequence). CDR3 protein: CASPSIGYTF. DNA of the CDR3: TGTGCCAGTCCCTCTATTGGCTACACCTTC. Looking up the rest from reference TRBV19 and TRBJ1-2 gives the full variable domain: DGGITQSPKYLFRKEGQNVTLSCEQNLNHDAMYWYRQDPGQGLRLIYYSQIVNDFQKGDIAEGYSVSREKKESFPLTVTSAQKNPTAFYLCASPSIGYTFGSGTRLTVV.

This clonotype was seen ten or more times. This chain uses TRBV7-9 with TRBJ2-3; D is uncertain. Germline V gene lookup returns CDR1 SEHNR and CDR2 FQNEAQ (reference sequence). The CDR3 runs to 15 residues. V lost 3 bases and J 2 bases, leaving 12 bases between the germline ends. The CDR3 is CASSFGSSATDTQYF. The CDR3 nucleotides are TGTGCCAGCAGCTTTGGTAGCAGTGCCACAGATACGCAGTATTTT.

This clonotype showed up many times. CDR3 sequence: CASSLDRGSYEQYF. Written as DNA, the CDR3 is TGTGCCAGCAGCTTGGACAGGGGTTCCTACGAGCAGTACTTC. The rearrangement uses TRBV5-5 and TRBJ2-7; 7 nucleotides agree with TRBD1. The CDR3 is made up of 14 amino acids. The V gene's germline CDR1 is SGHKS and CDR2 YYEKEE (reference sequence). The V gene end was trimmed by 0 bases and the J gene end by 1 base; junction bases not matched to a gene: 1.

This clonotype was detected many times. This sequence joins TRBV6-2 or TRBV6-3 and TRBJ1-3, with D perhaps TRBD1 (5 bases). Trimming shortened V by 6 bases and J by 0 bases, and 9 bases separated the two germline ends. Germline CDR1 MNHEY, CDR2 SVGEGT. This CDR3 region has 14 residues. The chain's CDR3 is CASRGTVSGNTIYF. Written as DNA, the CDR3 is TGTGCCAGCAGAGGGACGGTCTCTGGAAACACCATATATTTT.

By sample share, this clonotype is medium-sized. The J gene is TRBJ1-4, the V gene TRBV12-3 or TRBV12-4; unclear D gene. Trimming stripped 7 bases from V and 4 bases from J, with 13 bases between. This CDR3 has 14 residues. The CDR3 sequence: CASNPGGVNEKLFF. Here the CDR3 DNA reads TGTGCCAGCAATCCCGGCGGAGTTAATGAAAAACTGTTTTTT.

This clonotype was counted ten times or more. CDR3 sequence (DNA): TGTGCCAGCCAAGCCGGGACACCGAACACTGAAGCTTTCTTT. It is translated as CASQAGTPNTEAFF. The gene calls are TRBV27 and TRBJ1-1; the D gene is possibly TRBD1 (6 bases). The CDR3 covers 14 residues. V lost 8 bases to trimming and J lost 1 base, with 14 bases between them. CDR1 is MNHEY, CDR2 SMNVEV, per germline (reference sequence).

This clonotype has at least ten counts. The J gene is TRBJ1-2, the V gene TRBV4-1; no clear D gene. The V gene's germline CDR1 is MGHRA and CDR2 YSYEKL. The CDR3 loop spans 16 amino acids. V lost 0 bases and J 1 base, leaving 12 bases between the germline ends. The CDR3 loop is CASSQDPAGLNYGYTF. The CDR3 DNA sequence: TGCGCCAGCAGCCAAGACCCCGCCGGCCTTAACTATGGCTACACCTTC.

This clonotype appeared many times. J is TRBJ2-2 and V is TRBV28, with D perhaps matching TRBD1 (6 bases). This CDR3 has 13 residues. V lost 3 bases and J lost 7, with 9 bases in between. Germline V lookup: CDR1 MDHEN, CDR2 SYDVKM. This CDR3 reads CASSLKDSGELFF. CDR3 DNA sequence: TGTGCCAGCAGTTTGAAGGACAGCGGGGAGCTGTTTTTT.

This clonotype was counted at least ten times. The V and J genes are TRBV20-1 and TRBJ1-1, with unresolved D. The V and J ends lost 3 bases and 5 bases respectively, with 16 bases between them. This CDR3 is 14 amino acids long. Germline V gives CDR1 DFQATT, CDR2 SNEGSKA (reference sequence). Written as DNA, the CDR3 is TGCAGTGCTAGCGAAAACCGCCAGCAAACTGAAGCTTTCTTT. As protein: CSASENRQQTEAFF.

This chain connects TRBV7-2 to TRBJ2-2; D is unclear. The germline V and J ends were trimmed by 3 bases and 4 bases, with 9 bases remaining between them. The CDR3 covers 14 residues. From germline, CDR1 is SGHTA and CDR2 FQGNSA. The CDR3 region is CASSFLATTGELFF. Written as DNA, the CDR3 is TGTGCCAGCAGCTTTTTGGCGACCACCGGGGAGCTGTTTTTT.

Relative to its sample, this clonotype is medium-sized. This chain uses TRBV12-3 or TRBV12-4 with TRBJ2-7, with no clear D. V dropped 6 bases and J dropped 0 bases, with 9 bases sitting between them. This CDR3 has 13 residues. The CDR3 DNA reads as TGTGCCAGCAGCCCCTATCCCTCCTACGAGCAGTACTTC. Residues: CASSPYPSYEQYF.

This clonotype was observed at least ten times. The rearrangement links TRBV24-1 to TRBJ2-2; D gene unclear. CDR1 and CDR2 (germline): KGHDR, SFDVKD. The germline V and J ends were trimmed by 9 bases and 2 bases, with 12 bases remaining between them. The CDR3 length is 14 residues. Here the CDR3 reads CATQPRSNTGELFF. CDR3 coding DNA: TGTGCCACCCAGCCCAGGAGCAACACCGGGGAGCTGTTTTTT.

This clonotype came up many times. The V gene is TRBV11-2, the J gene TRBJ2-5, with a weak D call TRBD1 (6 bases). Germline V gene data show CDR1 as SGHAT and CDR2 as FQNNGV. The V and J ends lost 5 bases and 3 bases respectively, with 10 bases between them. The CDR3 sequence is 13 residues long. Here the CDR3 reads CASSLGQKETQYF. DNA of the CDR3: TGTGCCAGCAGCCTAGGACAGAAAGAGACCCAGTACTTC.

By frequency in the sample, this clonotype is medium-sized. This chain uses TRBV10-3 with TRBJ2-7; 8 bases are a match to TRBD1. The V gene end was trimmed by 6 bases and the J gene end by 6 bases; junction bases not matched to a gene: 13. The germline V gene has CDR1 ENHRY and CDR2 SYGVKD. The CDR3 has 15 residues. This chain's CDR3 is CAIREPGTGRSEQYF. The DNA of the CDR3 is TGTGCCATCAGAGAACCCGGGACAGGTCGATCCGAGCAGTACTTC.

The table lists this clonotype with many counts. The CDR3 region has the DNA TGCGCCAGCAGCTCGGGACAGCGAACCTACGAGCAGTACTTC. Its translation is CASSSGQRTYEQYF. The chain carries TRBV5-1 and TRBJ2-7; 7 bases align to TRBD1. Trimming took 3 bases from V and 2 from J; bases not matched to a gene: 5. This CDR3 has 14 amino acids. CDR1 is SGHRS, CDR2 YFSETQ, per germline.

This clonotype was seen more than once but under ten times. This chain links TRBV3-1 with TRBJ2-1, with 7 bases lining up with TRBD2. The CDR3 consists of 13 residues. Trimming took 1 base from V and 6 from J; bases not matched to a gene: 0. Germline V gives CDR1 LGHDT, CDR2 YNNKEL (reference sequence). The CDR3 region is CASSQGLANEQFF. The CDR3 bases are TGTGCCAGCAGCCAAGGACTAGCCAATGAGCAGTTCTTC.

This clonotype appeared many times. The J gene is TRBJ2-1, the V gene TRBV5-1; tentatively, D is TRBD1 (6 bases). The ends were cut back, 6 bases at V and 2 bases at J, with 18 bases in the middle. This CDR3 has 16 amino acids. The germline V gene has CDR1 SGHRS and CDR2 YFSETQ. CDR3 sequence reads: CASTPGTGQPYNEQFF. Written as DNA, the CDR3 is TGCGCCAGCACACCGGGGACCGGACAGCCCTACAATGAGCAGTTCTTC.

This clonotype has at least ten counts. The chain joins TRBV6-5 to TRBJ2-7; 8 bases match TRBD1. CDR1 MNHEY and CDR2 SVGAGI come from the germline V gene. The CDR3 is 14 residues long. J lost 1 base, V lost 6 bases, and 5 bases had no gene match. The CDR3 sequence is CASSRTGFSYEQYF. CDR3 DNA sequence: TGTGCCAGCAGCCGGACAGGGTTTTCCTACGAGCAGTACTTC.